A single sample is the source of the 5 T cell receptor beta chains below, sequenced in a study of blood T cells in healthy people across ages. The second PCR ran 7 to 11 cycles with a sample-barcoded 5' primer and J-beta primers. TCRdb independently ran MiXCR on the 5' RACE reads; one entry per CDR3 protein. The table lists approximately 800,000 distinct CDR3 sequences, about 62% of them singletons. Sequencing used blood. Receptors originate from a man in his thirties or forties in good health.

In its sample, this clonotype was seen a few times. The rearrangement links TRBV29-1 to TRBJ1-2; possible D gene TRBD1, 6 bases. Germline V gene data show CDR1 as SQVTM and CDR2 as ANQGSEA. Trimming took off 3 bases at V and 8 bases at J, with 13 bases between the two ends. This CDR3 has 12 residues. DNA for the CDR3: TGCAGCGTTGAGGGCCACACAGGGGGCTACACCTTC. Translated: CSVEGHTGGYTF.

This chain uses TRBV29-1 with TRBJ2-2; TRBD2 might be the D (5 bases). The length of the CDR3 is 13 residues. Per the germline V gene, CDR1 is SQVTM and CDR2 is ANQGSEA. V was shortened by 3 bases and J by 5 bases, with 10 bases between the two germline ends. As DNA, the CDR3 is TGCAGCGTTGACCGGTCGGGGACCGGGGAGCTGTTTTTT. Protein product: CSVDRSGTGELFF.

The chain recombines TRBV20-1 with TRBJ2-5; TRBD1 might be the D (6 bases). CDR1 and CDR2 (germline): DFQATT, SNEGSKA (reference sequence). CDR3 length equals 15 residues. V was cut by 0 bases and J by 5 bases, with 16 bases left in between. The CDR3 sequence: CSARDRTRGGETQYF. The CDR3 nucleotides read TGCAGTGCTAGAGATCGGACCAGGGGCGGGGAGACCCAGTACTTC.

The chain couples TRBV3-1 to TRBJ1-1; 7 nucleotides line up with TRBD1. V shed 3 bases and J 5 bases; nucleotides not matched to a gene: 12. This CDR3 contains 16 residues. Germline CDR1 and CDR2: LGHDT and YNNKEL (reference sequence). The DNA of the CDR3 is TGTGCCAGCAGCCAGAAGGAACAGGGGCTCGGGACTGAAGCTTTCTTT. Translated, it gives CASSQKEQGLGTEAFF.

The chain uses TRBV5-1 and TRBJ2-2, with 8 bases aligning to TRBD1. CDR3 length: 15 amino acids. The V gene end was trimmed by 7 bases and the J gene end by 0 bases; junction bases not matched to a gene: 5. Looked up from germline, CDR1 is SGHRS and CDR2 is YFSETQ. The CDR3 spells CASAWGQANTGELFF. In DNA form, the CDR3 reads TGCGCCAGCGCCTGGGGACAGGCGAACACCGGGGAGCTGTTTTTT.